Below are 32 T cell receptor beta chains sequenced from a single sample in a study of vaccination effects on CD4 cells after COVID-19. TCRdb keeps only in-frame clones here, not all; method: immunoSEQ multiplex PCR. Here the sample spans about 70,000 clones, around 70% being singletons. ViraFEST expansion of antigen-specific CD4+ T cells with viral peptide pools preceded sequencing. Cultured cells yielded isolated CD4+ T cells after less than 11 days. A positive SARS-CoV-2 PCR test fell between March and December 2020. These receptors are not linked to any known antigen. Sequenced here: CD4+ T cells from PBMCs cultured with HIV peptides, sampled before COVID-19 vaccination. Subset of the sample: HIV-1 Nef peptide pool negative control/reference culture. All receptors derive from a human donor who had a prior SARS-CoV-2 infection.

This clone appeared a few times. The rearrangement joins TRBV5-1 to TRBJ2-1, with 7 nucleotides matching TRBD2. J was trimmed by 0 bases and V by 4 bases; bases with no gene match: 4. This CDR3 region has 15 residues. The germline gives CDR1 SGHRS, CDR2 YFSETQ. CDR3 residues: CASSRRESSYNEQFF. The DNA for the CDR3 is TGCGCCAGCAGCAGGCGGGAGAGCTCCTACAATGAGCAGTTCTTC. The whole variable domain, remainder taken from reference TRBV5-1 and TRBJ2-1, is KAGVTQTPRYLIKTRGQQVTLSCSPISGHRSVSWYQQTPGQGLQFLFEYFSETQRNKGNFPGRFSGRQFSNSRSEMNVSTLELGDSALYLCASSRRESSYNEQFFGPGTRLTVL.

This sequence joins TRBV10-2 and TRBJ1-6; 8 bases agree with TRBD1. The CDR3 runs 17 residues. Germline CDR1 reads WSHSY; CDR2 reads SAAADI. Trimming cost V 2 bases and J 2 bases; bases outside gene matches: 5. CDR3: CASSEPRGRPYNSPLHF. The CDR3 coding sequence is TGCGCCAGCAGTGAGCCCAGGGGGCGTCCCTATAATTCACCCCTCCACTTT.

The chain is built from TRBV11-1 and TRBJ2-1, with D perhaps TRBD1 or TRBD2 (5 bases each). CDR1 is SGHAT and CDR2 is FQDESV in the germline V gene (reference sequence). This CDR3 has 15 residues. V was cut by 3 bases and J by 9 bases, with 18 bases left in between. CDR3 nucleotide sequence: TGTGCCAGCAGCTTGTCGGGGCAGGAGTGGGGTGAGCAGTTCTTC. Translating it yields CASSLSGQEWGEQFF.

The J gene is TRBJ1-2, the V gene TRBV5-6; the D gene is possibly TRBD1 (5 bases). This CDR3 region has 17 residues. Trimming removed 4 bases at V and 0 bases at J, with 19 bases between. Germline V CDR1 and CDR2: SGHDT, YYEEEE. The CDR3, as DNA: TGTGCCAGCAGCCGGGGGTGGAATATCCTTACTAACTATGGCTACACCTTC. Translated: CASSRGWNILTNYGYTF.

This clone was seen only a few times. This chain joins TRBV7-9 and TRBJ1-4, with 7 bases matching TRBD1. Germline V lookup: CDR1 SEHNR, CDR2 FQNEAQ (reference sequence). Trimming at V came to 4 bases and at J to 7 bases, leaving 15 bases not matched to a gene. This CDR3 comprises 17 residues. CDR3 coding DNA: TGTGCCAGCAGCTCTGGCCAGGGGGAGTGGGGGTCTGAAAAACTGTTTTTT. This gives the protein CASSSGQGEWGSEKLFF.

V gene TRBV21-1 combines with J gene TRBJ2-7; no DNA check was done on the table's D call, TRBD1. TRBV21-1 is marked as a pseudogene. The CDR3 loop spans 13 amino acids. The DNA of the CDR3 is TGTGCCAGCAGCAAACAGGGTGGGTACGAGCAGTACTTC. Translation: CASSKQGGYEQYF.

The chain couples TRBV6-5 to TRBJ1-2, with D tentatively TRBD1 (5 bases). Germline V gene lookup returns CDR1 MNHEY and CDR2 SVGAGI. Trimming removed 2 bases at V and 2 bases at J, with 6 bases between. This CDR3 has 13 amino acids. The CDR3 protein is CASSYRDNYGYTF. As DNA, the CDR3 is TGTGCCAGCAGTTACAGGGACAACTATGGCTACACCTTC.

J is TRBJ2-3 and V is TRBV7-9; D perhaps matches TRBD1 (6 bases). This CDR3 has 17 amino acids. V shed 5 bases and J shed 0 bases, with 18 bases lying between them. Germline V CDR1 and CDR2: SEHNR, FQNEAQ (reference sequence). The CDR3 bases are TGTGCCAGCAGCCCCCTACCTGACAGGCTTAGCACAGATACGCAGTATTTT. Amino acid sequence: CASSPLPDRLSTDTQYF.

The chain recombines TRBV7-8 with TRBJ2-1; TRBD2 matches 10 bases. Germline V gene sequence: CDR1 SGHVS, CDR2 FQNEAQ. This CDR3 spans 19 amino acids. The ends lost 4 bases at V and 1 base at J; junction bases unmatched: 13. The CDR3 loop reads CASSSHPNLAGESYNEQFF. The CDR3 DNA is TGTGCCAGCAGCTCGCACCCGAATCTAGCGGGAGAATCCTACAATGAGCAGTTCTTC.

This clone was seen just once. The chain has TRBV30 and TRBJ1-5; D is ambiguous. Between the trimmed V and J ends, which lost 5 bases and 0 bases, there was a span of 11 bases. Per germline, CDR1 GTSNPN and CDR2 SVGIG (reference sequence). The CDR3 covers 14 residues. The CDR3: CAWHKWGSNQPQHF. CDR3 in DNA: TGTGCCTGGCACAAATGGGGTAGCAATCAGCCCCAGCATTTT.

CDR3 coding DNA: TGTGCCAGCAGCCAAGCGAACACCGGGGAGCTGTTTTTT. Translation gives CASSQANTGELFF. The chain combines TRBV14 with TRBJ2-2; D is unclear. V lost 1 base and J lost 0, with 0 bases in between. The CDR3 contains 13 residues. The V gene's germline CDR1 is SGHDN and CDR2 FVKESK.

The gene calls are TRBV10-3 and TRBJ1-4, with no clear D. V was clipped by 0 bases and J by 5 bases, with 16 bases between them. This CDR3 spans 17 amino acids. CDR1 is ENHRY and CDR2 is SYGVKD in the germline V gene. CDR3 in DNA: TGTGCCATCAGTGAGTCGGTCGGTGTCGGCGCGAATGAAAAACTGTTTTTT. This translates into CAISESVGVGANEKLFF.

The table lists this clone with a count of one. The sample holds other DNA sequences that translate to the same CDR3. V gene TRBV7-9 combines with J gene TRBJ1-1; possibly TRBD1 for D (6 bases). Trimming cost V 5 bases and J 1 base, with 8 bases left between them. Germline values: CDR1 SEHNR, CDR2 FQNEAQ (reference sequence). This CDR3 is built from 13 residues. DNA of the CDR3: TGTGCCAGCAGCCTGGGACAGAACACTGAAGCTTTCTTT. Its protein is CASSLGQNTEAFF.

The CDR3 DNA reads as TGTGCCAGCAGTTACTCGAGTGGTACGGCACCCGGGACTAGAGTAGATGTTGAGCAGTTCTTC. This codes for CASSYSSGTAPGTRVDVEQFF. This rearrangement joins TRBV6-2 or TRBV6-3 to TRBJ2-1; 8 positions match TRBD2. The ends lost 0 bases at V and 9 bases at J; junction bases unmatched: 25. Germline CDR1 and CDR2: MNHEY and SVGEGT. The CDR3 length is 21 residues.

This clone was seen a handful of times. This rearrangement joins TRBV2 to TRBJ1-2; no firm D call. CDR3 size: 12 residues. The V end lost 5 bases, the J end lost 4 bases, and 8 bases lay between the germline ends. In germline, CDR1 is SNHLY, CDR2 FYNNEI. CDR3 region: CASSRDIYGYTF. CDR3 DNA sequence: TGTGCCAGCAGTCGGGATATCTATGGCTACACCTTC.

The chain links TRBV30 to TRBJ2-7; D is possibly TRBD2 (6 bases). Germline V lookup: CDR1 GTSNPN, CDR2 SVGIG (reference sequence). Deletions cut 2 bases from V and 0 bases from J, with 23 bases between. This CDR3 comprises 18 residues. CDR3: CAWSPRDGLKVFSYEQYF. In DNA form, the CDR3 reads TGTGCCTGGAGTCCCCGGGACGGACTAAAAGTCTTCTCCTACGAGCAGTACTTC. Full variable domain (outside the CDR3, taken from reference TRBV30 and TRBJ2-7): SQTIHQWPATLVQPVGSPLSLECTVEGTSNPNLYWYRQAAGRGLQLLFYSVGIGQISSEVPQNLSASRPQDRQFILSSKKLLLSDSGFYLCAWSPRDGLKVFSYEQYFGPGTRLTVT.

The chain recombines TRBV23-1 with TRBJ1-1, with a tentative D call TRBD1 (5 bases). TRBV23-1 is designated an ORF whose function remains uncertain. This CDR3 is built from 16 residues. The ends were cut back, 0 bases at V and 1 base at J, with 12 bases in the middle. The CDR3 nucleotides read TGCGCCAGCAGTCAATCCTCCCTGGACAAGAACACTGAAGCTTTCTTT. This sequence encodes CASSQSSLDKNTEAFF.

The chain recombines TRBV2 with TRBJ2-3; possibly TRBD1 for D (5 bases). This CDR3 has 16 amino acids. V was pared by 6 bases and J by 1 base, with 17 bases between. Germline V lookup: CDR1 SNHLY, CDR2 FYNNEI. The CDR3 region is CASRLPQGRGTDTQYF. CDR3 DNA: TGTGCCAGCAGACTCCCCCAGGGCAGGGGCACAGATACGCAGTATTTT.

The V gene is TRBV11-3, the J gene TRBJ2-2; unclear D gene. Germline CDR1 SGHNT, CDR2 YENEEA. Deletions cut 3 bases from V and 3 bases from J, with 2 bases between. This CDR3 spans 12 amino acids. CDR3 sequence reads: CASSLHTGELFF. DNA of the CDR3: TGTGCCAGCAGCTTGCACACCGGGGAGCTGTTTTTT.

This chain uses TRBV5-4 with TRBJ2-3, with 8 bases identical to TRBD2. With V trimmed by 4 bases and J by 3 bases, 10 bases remained unmatched. CDR1 and CDR2 (germline): SGHNT, YYREEE (reference sequence). The CDR3 sequence is 16 residues long. This CDR3 is CASSPRGTSRTDTQYF. CDR3 bases: TGTGCCAGCAGCCCACGAGGGACTAGTAGGACAGATACGCAGTATTTT.

The chain carries TRBV4-3 and TRBJ2-1; a possible D gene is TRBD1 (5 bases). This CDR3 is built from 14 residues. The V gene lost 4 bases and the J gene lost 0 bases, with 7 bases spanning the gap. The germline CDR1 and CDR2 sequences are LGHNA and YSLEER. In DNA form, the CDR3 reads TGCGCCAGCAGCCGACAGAGCTCCTACAATGAGCAGTTCTTC. Translating it yields CASSRQSSYNEQFF.

The rearrangement links TRBV7-3 to TRBJ2-3; D assignment may be TRBD1 or TRBD2 (6 bases each). Per the germline V gene, CDR1 is SGHTA and CDR2 is FQGTGA. The CDR3 totals 17 residues. V was pared by 5 bases and J by 4 bases, with 22 bases between. The CDR3 here is CASSRGGGGVMSDTQYF. The CDR3 nucleotides are TGTGCCAGCAGCCGAGGAGGAGGGGGTGTAATGTCAGATACGCAGTATTTT.

The chain is built from TRBV4-1 and TRBJ2-5; 8 positions agree with TRBD2. The germline gives CDR1 MGHRA, CDR2 YSYEKL. J gave up 2 bases and V 5 bases, and 4 bases lay outside the gene matches. The CDR3 loop spans 14 amino acids. The CDR3 here is CASSAGGLQETQYF. CDR3 coding DNA: TGCGCCAGCAGCGCGGGGGGTTTACAAGAGACCCAGTACTTC.

This CDR3 reads CASSPGRQGALTF. CDR3 DNA sequence: TGTGCCAGCAGCCCCGGACGACAGGGGGCGCTGACCTTC. The V and J genes are TRBV7-2 and TRBJ1-2; TRBD1 matches at 10 bases. Germline trimming cut 5 bases from V and 14 bases from J; bases unmatched to any gene: 11. The length of the CDR3 is 13 residues. The germline gives CDR1 SGHTA, CDR2 FQGNSA.

This clone has only one observation. The chain joins TRBV6-5 to TRBJ1-6; a possible D gene is TRBD1 (5 bases). The CDR3 has 15 residues. Germline V CDR1 and CDR2: MNHEY, SVGAGI. Between the trimmed V and J ends, which lost 8 bases and 9 bases, there was a span of 20 bases. The CDR3 is CASRTVRARGSPLHF. The DNA of the CDR3 is TGTGCCAGCCGAACTGTCAGGGCCAGAGGTTCACCCCTCCACTTT.

V is TRBV29-1 and J is TRBJ2-3; 12 bases are a match to TRBD2. CDR3 length: 15 residues. The ends lost 7 bases at V and 0 bases at J; junction bases unmatched: 5. Germline assignment: CDR1 SQVTM and CDR2 ANQGSEA. This CDR3 is CSGRGTSGSTDTQYF. The CDR3 DNA sequence: TGCAGCGGGAGAGGGACTAGCGGGAGCACAGATACGCAGTATTTT.

The chain recombines TRBV13 with TRBJ2-2; D possibly matches TRBD1 or TRBD2 (6 bases each). V was cut by 5 bases and J by 1 base, with 11 bases left in between. The germline V gene encodes CDR1 PRHDT and CDR2 FYEKMQ (reference sequence). The CDR3 covers 15 residues. CDR3 residues: CASSRGGWNTGELFF. The CDR3 nucleotides read TGTGCCAGCAGCAGAGGGGGGTGGAACACCGGGGAGCTGTTTTTT. The entire variable domain, with the rest obtained from reference TRBV13 and TRBJ2-2, is as follows: AAGVIQSPRHLIKEKRETATLKCYPIPRHDTVYWYQQGPGQDPQFLISFYEKMQSDKGSIPDRFSAQQFSDYHSELNMSSLELGDSALYFCASSRGGWNTGELFFGEGSRLTVL.

V usage is TRBV6-5 and J usage is TRBJ2-5; D is possibly TRBD2 (5 bases). The CDR3 contains 14 residues. Trimming cost V 0 bases and J 5 bases, with 10 bases left between them. Germline CDR1 is MNHEY and CDR2 is SVGAGI. The CDR3 here is CASSYSVPGETQYF. The CDR3, as DNA: TGTGCCAGCAGTTACTCGGTGCCGGGGGAGACCCAGTACTTC.

V and J are TRBV5-1 and TRBJ1-2; maybe TRBD1 (6 bases). Germline V gene lookup returns CDR1 SGHRS and CDR2 YFSETQ. Trimming cost V 0 bases and J 1 base, with 13 bases left between them. The CDR3 has 16 amino acids. CDR3 DNA: TGCGCCAGCAGCTTGGGGGGGCAGCCGAGTAACTATGGCTACACCTTC. It codes for CASSLGGQPSNYGYTF.

V and J are TRBV9 and TRBJ2-3; D not certain. CDR1 is SGDLS and CDR2 is YYNGEE in the germline V gene. V shed 0 bases and J shed 6 bases, with 11 bases lying between them. The CDR3 extends over 14 amino acids. In nucleotides, the CDR3 is TGTGCCAGCAGCGTAGAAGGCCCCGGGGATACGCAGTATTTT. Translating it yields CASSVEGPGDTQYF.

This clone showed up just once. The chain is built from TRBV3-1 (or the pseudogene TRBV3-2) and TRBJ2-7, with TRBD2 matching 9 bases. The CDR3 has 14 residues. V shed 1 base, J shed 5 bases, and the junction held 3 bases outside the gene matches. Germline CDR1 reads LGHDT; CDR2 reads YNNKEL (reference sequence). CDR3 amino acids: CASSQVVAGDEQYF. As DNA, the CDR3 is TGTGCCAGCAGCCAAGTGGTAGCGGGGGACGAGCAGTACTTC.

This clone was counted only a few times. The V gene is TRBV4-2, the J gene TRBJ2-3; 9 bases match TRBD2. Germline trimming cut 1 base from V and 2 bases from J; bases unmatched to any gene: 10. Germline-derived CDR1 and CDR2 are LGHNA and YNFKEQ. The CDR3 totals 18 residues. This CDR3 is CASSQAHQTSGYTDTQYF. As DNA, the CDR3 is TGTGCCAGCAGCCAAGCCCACCAGACTAGCGGTTACACAGATACGCAGTATTTT.